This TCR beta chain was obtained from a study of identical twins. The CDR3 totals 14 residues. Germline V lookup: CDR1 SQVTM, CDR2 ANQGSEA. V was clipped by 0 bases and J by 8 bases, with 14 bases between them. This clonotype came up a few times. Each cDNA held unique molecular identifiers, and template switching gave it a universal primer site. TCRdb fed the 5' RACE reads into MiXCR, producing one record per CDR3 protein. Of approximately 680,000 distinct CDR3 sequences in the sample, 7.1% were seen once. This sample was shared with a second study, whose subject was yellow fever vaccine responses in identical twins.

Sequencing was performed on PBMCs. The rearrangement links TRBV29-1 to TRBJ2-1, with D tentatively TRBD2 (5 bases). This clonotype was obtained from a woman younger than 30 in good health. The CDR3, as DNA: TGCAGCGTTGAAGATCAAGGGAGTCTCTATGAGCAGTTCTTC. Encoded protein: CSVEDQGSLYEQFF.